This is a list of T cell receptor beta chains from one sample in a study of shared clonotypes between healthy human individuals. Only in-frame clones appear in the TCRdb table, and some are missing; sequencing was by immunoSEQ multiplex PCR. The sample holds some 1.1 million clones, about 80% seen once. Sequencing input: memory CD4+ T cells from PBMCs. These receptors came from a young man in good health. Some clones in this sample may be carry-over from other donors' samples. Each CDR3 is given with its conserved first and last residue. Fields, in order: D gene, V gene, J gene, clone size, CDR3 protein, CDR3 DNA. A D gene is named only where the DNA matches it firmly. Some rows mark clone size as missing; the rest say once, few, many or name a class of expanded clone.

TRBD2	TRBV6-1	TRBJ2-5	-	CASSLFSGNGETQYF	TGTGCCAGCAGTCTATTTAGCGGGAACGGAGAGACCCAGTACTTC
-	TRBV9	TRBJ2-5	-	CASSVGQKETQYF	TGTGCCAGCAGCGTCGGGCAAAAAGAGACCCAGTACTTC
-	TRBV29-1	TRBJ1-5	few	CSVADGFLGNQPQHF	TGCAGCGTCGCGGACGGGTTTTTGGGCAATCAGCCCCAGCATTTT
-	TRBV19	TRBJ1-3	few	CASKVYGSSGNTIYF	TGTGCCAGTAAAGTTTACGGGAGCTCTGGAAACACCATATATTTT
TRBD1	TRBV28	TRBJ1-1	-	CASSFKGQGAGIVTEAFF	TGTGCCAGCAGTTTTAAGGGACAGGGGGCGGGTATTGTTACTGAAGCTTTCTTT
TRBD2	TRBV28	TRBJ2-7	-	CASSPRLAGVEQYF	TGTGCCAGCAGTCCCCGACTAGCGGGAGTCGAGCAGTACTTC
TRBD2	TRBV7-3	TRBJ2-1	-	CASSLQAGENNEQFF	TGTGCCAGCAGCTTACAAGCGGGAGAGAACAATGAGCAGTTCTTC
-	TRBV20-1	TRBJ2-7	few	CSAPGPLEQYF	TGCAGTGCTCCAGGACCTTTGGAGCAGTACTTC
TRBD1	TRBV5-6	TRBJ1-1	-	CASGLAWTGRGAEAFF	TGTGCCAGCGGCTTGGCCTGGACAGGGCGGGGGGCGGAAGCTTTCTTT
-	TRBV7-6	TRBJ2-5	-	CASSPTWPLGQTKETQYF	TGTGCCAGCAGCCCGACCTGGCCCTTAGGACAGACTAAAGAGACCCAGTACTTC
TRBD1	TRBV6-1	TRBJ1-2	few	CASSGLTGTGGDGYTF	TGTGCCAGCAGTGGTCTGACCGGGACAGGGGGCGATGGCTACACCTTC
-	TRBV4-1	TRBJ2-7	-	CASSRDDIAGSYEQYF	TGCGCCAGCAGCCGCGATGACATTGCCGGGAGCTACGAGCAGTACTTC
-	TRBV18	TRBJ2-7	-	CASSEQGSDEQYF	TGTGCCAGCTCAGAACAGGGTAGCGACGAGCAGTACTTC
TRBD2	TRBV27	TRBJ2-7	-	CASSLLSTSGNYEQYF	TGTGCCAGCAGTTTATTATCCACTAGCGGGAACTACGAGCAGTACTTC
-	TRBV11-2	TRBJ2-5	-	CASSPHSPDLRAQETQYF	TGTGCCAGCAGCCCCCACTCCCCTGACTTGCGAGCCCAAGAGACCCAGTACTTC
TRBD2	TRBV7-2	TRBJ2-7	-	CASSLDSGEAYEQYF	TGTGCCAGCAGCTTAGATAGCGGGGAAGCCTACGAGCAGTACTTC
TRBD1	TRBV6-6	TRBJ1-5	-	CASIADRASNQPQHF	TGTGCCAGCATCGCCGACAGGGCTAGCAATCAGCCCCAGCATTTT
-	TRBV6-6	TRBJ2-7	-	CASRGAYEQYF	TGTGCCAGCAGAGGGGCCTACGAGCAGTACTTC
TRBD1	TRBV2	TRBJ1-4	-	CASSDGQAPTNEKLFF	TGTGCCAGCAGTGACGGACAGGCTCCAACTAATGAAAAACTGTTTTTT
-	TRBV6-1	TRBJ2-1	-	CASSEVGPLRNEQFF	TGTGCCAGCAGTGAAGTGGGTCCTCTGCGCAATGAGCAGTTCTTC
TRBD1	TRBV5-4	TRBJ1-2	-	CASSPRTGGGYGYTF	TGTGCCAGCAGCCCTCGGACAGGGGGCGGCTATGGCTACACCTTC
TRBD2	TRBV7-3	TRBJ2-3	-	CASSPPQRDTDTQYF	TGTGCCAGCAGCCCCCCCCAGCGGGACACAGATACGCAGTATTTT
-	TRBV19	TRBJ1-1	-	CASRDGGGRNTEAFF	TGTGCCAGTAGGGATGGGGGAGGGAGGAACACTGAAGCTTTCTTT
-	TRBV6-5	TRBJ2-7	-	CASSRRPDQGQYF	TGTGCCAGCAGTAGACGACCGGACCAAGGGCAGTACTTC
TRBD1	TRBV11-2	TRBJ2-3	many	CASSLARDRVTDTQYF	TGTGCCAGCAGCTTAGCGAGGGACAGGGTCACAGATACGCAGTATTTT
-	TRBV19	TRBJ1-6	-	CASSIDHLTDYNSPLHF	TGTGCCAGTAGTATTGATCATCTGACGGATTATAATTCACCCCTCCACTTT
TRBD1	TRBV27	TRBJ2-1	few	CASSDRGFYNEQFF	TGTGCCAGCAGTGACAGGGGATTCTACAATGAGCAGTTCTTC
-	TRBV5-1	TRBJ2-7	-	CASSAGGGRGEQYF	TGCGCCAGCAGCGCGGGTGGGGGACGAGGCGAGCAGTACTTC
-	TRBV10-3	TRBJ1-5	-	CAISESGNQPQHF	TGTGCCATCAGTGAGTCTGGAAACCAGCCCCAGCATTTT
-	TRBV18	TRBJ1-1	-	CASSPVTADTEAFF	TGTGCCAGCTCACCAGTGACGGCCGACACTGAAGCTTTCTTT
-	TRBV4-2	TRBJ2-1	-	CASSQDAEQFF	TGTGCCAGCAGCCAAGATGCTGAGCAGTTCTTC
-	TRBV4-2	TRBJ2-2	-	CASSQAVGPLTGELFF	TGTGCCAGCAGCCAAGCCGTCGGTCCTCTCACCGGGGAGCTGTTTTTT
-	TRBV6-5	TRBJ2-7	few	CASSYSRGSTYEQYF	TGTGCCAGCAGTTACTCTCGCGGATCGACCTACGAGCAGTACTTC
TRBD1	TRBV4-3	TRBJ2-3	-	CASSQNPTGWDTQYF	TGCGCCAGCAGCCAGAACCCGACAGGGTGGGATACGCAGTATTTT
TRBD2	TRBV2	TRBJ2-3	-	CASIFLSSGSSSTDTQYF	TGTGCCAGCATCTTTTTGTCTAGCGGGAGTTCTAGCACAGATACGCAGTATTTT
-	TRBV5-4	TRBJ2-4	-	CASSSPESRGRAIQYF	TGTGCCAGCAGCTCCCCGGAGTCTCGAGGCCGCGCCATTCAGTACTTC
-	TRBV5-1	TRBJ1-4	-	CASSLTGINEKLFF	TGCGCCAGCAGCTTGACAGGGATTAATGAAAAACTGTTTTTT
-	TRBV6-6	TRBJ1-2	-	CASSQPTGQYGYTF	TGTGCCAGCAGCCAACCCACCGGACAGTATGGCTACACCTTC
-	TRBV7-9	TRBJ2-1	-	CASSLESSATVF	TGTGCCAGCAGCTTAGAGTCCAGTGCGACGGTCTTC
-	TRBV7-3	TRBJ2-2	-	CASSSGQNTGELFF	TGTGCCAGCAGCTCTGGACAGAACACCGGGGAGCTGTTTTTT
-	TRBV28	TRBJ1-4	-	CASSPPQGGREKLFF	TGTGCCAGCAGCCCCCCTCAGGGAGGGCGTGAAAAACTGTTTTTT
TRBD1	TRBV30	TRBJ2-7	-	CAWSRDRGLYEQYF	TGTGCCTGGAGCCGGGACAGGGGACTCTACGAGCAGTACTTC
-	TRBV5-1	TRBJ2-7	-	CASSGSPAGVTYEQYF	TGCGCCAGCAGCGGCAGCCCGGCAGGTGTAACCTACGAGCAGTACTTC
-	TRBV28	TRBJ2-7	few	CASGVAYEQYF	TGTGCCAGCGGGGTAGCCTACGAGCAGTACTTC
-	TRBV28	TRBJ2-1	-	CASSPRTGSGLVQEFF	TGTGCCAGCAGTCCACGGACTGGTAGCGGTTTGGTTCAGGAGTTCTTC
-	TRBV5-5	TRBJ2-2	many	CASRQRDGNTGELFF	TGTGCCAGCAGACAGAGGGACGGTAACACCGGGGAGCTGTTTTTT
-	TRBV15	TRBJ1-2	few	CATSRDFGTLYGYTF	TGTGCCACCAGCAGAGATTTCGGGACCCTCTATGGCTACACCTTC
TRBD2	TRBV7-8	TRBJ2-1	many	CASSMTSGATPSYNEQFF	TGTGCCAGCAGCATGACTAGCGGGGCGACCCCATCCTACAATGAGCAGTTCTTC
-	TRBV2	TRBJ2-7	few	CASSELGTATTWQYF	TGTGCCAGCAGTGAACTCGGTACCGCAACCACCTGGCAGTACTTC
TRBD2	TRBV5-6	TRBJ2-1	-	CASSLGRGRNDNEQFF	TGTGCCAGCAGCTTGGGACGCGGGAGAAACGACAATGAGCAGTTCTTC
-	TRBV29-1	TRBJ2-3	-	CSVDPVSASKADTQYF	TGCAGCGTTGACCCGGTCTCGGCCTCCAAGGCAGATACGCAGTATTTT
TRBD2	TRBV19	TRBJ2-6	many	CASSSSGGSGANVLTF	TGTGCCAGTAGTAGTAGCGGGGGTTCTGGGGCCAACGTCCTGACTTTC
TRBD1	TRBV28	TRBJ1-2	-	CAVEGQFGYTF	TGTGCCGTCGAGGGACAGTTTGGCTACACCTTC
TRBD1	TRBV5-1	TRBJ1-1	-	CASSLTGQAGTEAFF	TGCGCCAGCAGCTTGACCGGACAGGCGGGCACTGAAGCTTTCTTT
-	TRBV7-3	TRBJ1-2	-	CASSLGPTGPYGYTF	TGTGCCAGCAGCTTAGGTCCGACAGGACCCTATGGCTACACCTTC